What follows are 8 T cell receptor beta chains derived from one specimen sequenced in a study of PD-1 blockade in classical Hodgkin lymphoma. Sequencing used immunoSEQ multiplex PCR; TCRdb keeps in-frame clones, though not all of them. The sample contains nearly 60,000 clones, around 93% of which appear only once. Each of the patients experienced relapse following autologous stem cell transplantation, and their brentuximab vedotin exposure differed. Material: peripheral blood mononuclear cells (PBMCs), obtained before the second cycle of nivolumab. These receptors all stem from a human donor with classical Hodgkin lymphoma.

This sequence joins TRBV25-1 and TRBJ1-1; possibly TRBD1 for D (6 bases). Trimming shortened V by 2 bases and J by 1 base, and 14 bases separated the two germline ends. This CDR3 has 16 amino acids. The germline V gene has CDR1 MGHDK and CDR2 SYGVNS. CDR3 in amino acids: CASSEIGGSGNTEAFF. The CDR3 nucleotides read TGTGCCAGCAGTGAAATTGGGGGCTCGGGGAACACTGAAGCTTTCTTT.

The chain recombines TRBV5-6 with TRBJ2-3, with D unclear. V gave up 1 base and J gave up 5 bases, with 8 bases separating them. This CDR3 contains 13 residues. Germline assignment: CDR1 SGHDT and CDR2 YYEEEE. This CDR3 reads CASSLFSGDTQYF. The CDR3 region has the DNA TGTGCCAGCAGCTTGTTCTCTGGAGATACGCAGTATTTT.

V is TRBV7-9 and J is TRBJ1-2; maybe TRBD1 (5 bases). CDR3 length equals 14 residues. Trimming stripped 0 bases from V and 10 bases from J, with 15 bases between. CDR1 is SEHNR, CDR2 FQNEAQ, per germline (reference sequence). CDR3 coding DNA: TGTGCCAGCAGCTTAGCTGGCGGAGGGGAATTCTACACCTTC. Translation: CASSLAGGGEFYTF.

V is TRBV19 and J is TRBJ2-1; 8 bases align to TRBD2. The germline V gene encodes CDR1 LNHDA and CDR2 SQIVND (reference sequence). V was pared by 3 bases and J by 4 bases, with 5 bases of the junction left unmatched. This CDR3 spans 15 amino acids. The CDR3 region has the DNA TGTGCCAGTAGTATCGGCGGGGGGCCATACAATGAGCAGTTCTTC. Protein sequence: CASSIGGGPYNEQFF.

The CDR3 sequence: CASSQGTPGALNQPQHF. In DNA, the CDR3 is TGTGCCAGCAGTCAAGGAACCCCAGGGGCCCTCAATCAGCCCCAGCATTTT. The V gene is TRBV27, the J gene TRBJ1-5, with D perhaps TRBD1 (6 bases). CDR3 length equals 17 residues. Trimming left V 5 bases short and J 3 bases short, with 20 bases between. Germline lookup yields CDR1 MNHEY and CDR2 SMNVEV (reference sequence).

V usage is TRBV27 and J usage is TRBJ1-2; no definite D call. Germline CDR1 MNHEY, CDR2 SMNVEV (reference sequence). Trimming took 5 bases from V and 7 from J, leaving 11 bases between them. CDR3 length: 12 amino acids. The CDR3 DNA reads as TGTGCCAGCAGTGAGGGTCGGGGTGGCTACACCTTC. Translated, it gives CASSEGRGGYTF.

The chain couples TRBV7-3 to TRBJ2-3, with D tentatively TRBD2 (6 bases). The CDR3 has 16 amino acids. V shed 2 bases and J shed 2 bases, with 14 bases lying between them. Germline V lookup: CDR1 SGHTA, CDR2 FQGTGA. The DNA of the CDR3 is TGTGCCAGCAGCTTATACGGGGGAGTGAACACAGATACGCAGTATTTT. The encoded protein is CASSLYGGVNTDTQYF.

The genes are TRBV21-1 and TRBJ2-2; TRBD1, the D gene given by the table, was not confirmed from the DNA. TRBV21-1 is a documented pseudogene. CDR3 length equals 15 residues. The CDR3 bases are TGTGCCAGCAGCCTTTGGACAGGGGGCCCCGGGGAGCTGTTTTTT. This codes for CASSLWTGGPGELFF.